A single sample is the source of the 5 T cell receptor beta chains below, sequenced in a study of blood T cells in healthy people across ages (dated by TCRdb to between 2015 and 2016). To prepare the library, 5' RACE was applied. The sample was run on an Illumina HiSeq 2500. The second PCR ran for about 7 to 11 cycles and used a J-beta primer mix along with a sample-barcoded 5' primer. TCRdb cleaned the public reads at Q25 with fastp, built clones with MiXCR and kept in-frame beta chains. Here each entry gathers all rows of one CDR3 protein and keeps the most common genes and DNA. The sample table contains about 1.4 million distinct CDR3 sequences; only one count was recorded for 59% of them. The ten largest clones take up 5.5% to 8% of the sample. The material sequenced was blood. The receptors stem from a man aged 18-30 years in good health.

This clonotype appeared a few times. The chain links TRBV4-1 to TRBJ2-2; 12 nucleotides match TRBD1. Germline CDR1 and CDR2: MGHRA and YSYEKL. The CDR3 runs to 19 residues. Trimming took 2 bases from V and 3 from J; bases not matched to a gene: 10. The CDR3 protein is CASSQYAPGQGAYTGELFF. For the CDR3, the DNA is TGCGCCAGCAGCCAATATGCACCGGGACAGGGGGCGTACACCGGGGAGCTGTTTTTT.

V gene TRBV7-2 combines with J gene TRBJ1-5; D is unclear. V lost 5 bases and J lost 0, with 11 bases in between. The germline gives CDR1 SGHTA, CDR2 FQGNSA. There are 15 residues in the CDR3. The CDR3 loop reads CASSPRTHSNQPQHF. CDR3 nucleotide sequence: TGTGCCAGCAGCCCCCGCACCCATAGCAATCAGCCCCAGCATTTT.

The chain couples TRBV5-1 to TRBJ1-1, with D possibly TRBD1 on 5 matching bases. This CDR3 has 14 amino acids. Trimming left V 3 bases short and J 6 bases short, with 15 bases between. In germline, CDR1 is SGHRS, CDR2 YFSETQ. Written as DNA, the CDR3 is TGCGCCAGCAGCTCTGCCACAGGACCAGCTGAAGCTTTCTTT. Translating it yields CASSSATGPAEAFF.

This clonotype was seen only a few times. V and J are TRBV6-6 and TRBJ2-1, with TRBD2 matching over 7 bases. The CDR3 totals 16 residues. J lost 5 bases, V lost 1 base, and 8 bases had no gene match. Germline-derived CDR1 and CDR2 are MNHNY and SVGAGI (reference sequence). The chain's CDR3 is CASSYFSLAENNEQFF. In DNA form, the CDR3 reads TGTGCCAGCAGTTACTTCAGCCTAGCGGAAAACAATGAGCAGTTCTTC.

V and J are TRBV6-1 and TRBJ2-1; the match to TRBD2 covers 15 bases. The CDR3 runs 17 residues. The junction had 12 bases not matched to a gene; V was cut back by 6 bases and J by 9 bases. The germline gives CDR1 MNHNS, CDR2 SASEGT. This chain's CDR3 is CASSQGTSGRSECEQFF. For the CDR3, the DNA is TGTGCCAGCAGCCAAGGGACTAGCGGGAGGTCGGAGTGTGAGCAGTTCTTC.